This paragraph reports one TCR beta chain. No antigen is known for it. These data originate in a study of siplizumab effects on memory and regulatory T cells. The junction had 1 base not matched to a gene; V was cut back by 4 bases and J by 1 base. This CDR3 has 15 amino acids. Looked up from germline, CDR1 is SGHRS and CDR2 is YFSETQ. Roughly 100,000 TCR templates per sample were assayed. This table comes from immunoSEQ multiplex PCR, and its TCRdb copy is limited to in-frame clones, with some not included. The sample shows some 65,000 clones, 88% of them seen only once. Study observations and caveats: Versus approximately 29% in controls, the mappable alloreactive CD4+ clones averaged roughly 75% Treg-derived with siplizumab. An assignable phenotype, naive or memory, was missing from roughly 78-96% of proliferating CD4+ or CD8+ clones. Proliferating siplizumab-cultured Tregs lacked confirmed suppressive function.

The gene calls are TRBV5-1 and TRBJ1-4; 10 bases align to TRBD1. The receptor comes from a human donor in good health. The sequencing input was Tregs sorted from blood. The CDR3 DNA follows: TGCGCCAGCAGCCGGGACAGGGGAACTAATGAAAAACTGTTTTTT. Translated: CASSRDRGTNEKLFF. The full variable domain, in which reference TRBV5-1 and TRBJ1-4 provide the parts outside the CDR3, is KAGVTQTPRYLIKTRGQQVTLSCSPISGHRSVSWYQQTPGQGLQFLFEYFSETQRNKGNFPGRFSGRQFSNSRSEMNVSTLELGDSALYLCASSRDRGTNEKLFFGSGTQLSVL.